The rows below give T cell receptor beta chains drawn from one sample of a study of OX40 agonist ivuxolimab in advanced cancers. Here immunoSEQ multiplex PCR was the method, and the copy in TCRdb shows in-frame clones only, minus some. Of about 150,000 clones in the sample, approximately 94% were seen once. Sequenced here: CD4+ or CD8+ T cells sorted from blood, sampled in a trial of the OX40 agonist ivuxolimab. The receptors originated from an adult with an advanced solid tumor such as melanoma, head and neck, liver or kidney cancer. CDR3s include the opening cysteine and the closing phenylalanine or tryptophan. The order of the fields is CDR3 length, V gene, D gene, clone size, J gene, CDR3 protein, CDR3 DNA. A D gene is named only where the DNA matches it firmly. The size entry is marked missing in some rows and otherwise reads once, few, many or a size class.

15	TRBV5-4	TRBD2	NA	TRBJ2-3	CASRELAGVGDTQYF	TGTGCCAGCAGGGAACTAGCGGGAGTGGGAGATACGCAGTATTTT
15	TRBV9	TRBD2	NA	TRBJ2-5	CASSATTRGQETQYF	TGTGCCAGCAGCGCCACTACGCGGGGGCAAGAGACCCAGTACTTC
15	TRBV5-1	TRBD1	NA	TRBJ1-5	CASSRGGGEGQPQHF	TGCGCCAGCAGCCGGGGAGGGGGCGAAGGGCAGCCCCAGCATTTT
15	TRBV11-3	NA	NA	TRBJ2-2	CASSLGAGATGELFF	TGTGCCAGCAGCTTAGGGGCAGGTGCCACCGGGGAGCTGTTTTTT
15	TRBV5-1	TRBD2	NA	TRBJ2-3	CASSLALAGTDTQYF	TGCGCCAGCAGCTTGGCCTTAGCGGGGACAGATACGCAGTATTTT
16	TRBV11-3	NA	NA	TRBJ2-3	CASSLASGVSTDTQYF	TGTGCCAGCAGCTTAGCCTCGGGGGTGAGCACAGATACGCAGTATTTT
14	TRBV5-1	NA	NA	TRBJ1-2	CASSLRGPKEGYTF	TGCGCCAGCAGCTTGCGGGGGCCGAAGGAGGGCTACACCTTC
14	TRBV11-3	NA	NA	TRBJ1-1	CASSLRPRGTEAFF	TGTGCCAGCAGCTTAAGGCCCAGAGGGACTGAAGCTTTCTTT
15	TRBV6-4	NA	NA	TRBJ2-3	CASSERGSFTDTQYF	TGTGCCAGCAGTGAAAGGGGATCTTTCACAGATACGCAGTATTTT
15	TRBV4-1	NA	NA	TRBJ2-1	CASSRASLLVPEQFF	TGCGCCAGCAGCCGCGCTTCTCTTCTAGTGCCTGAGCAGTTCTTC
15	TRBV10-1	NA	NA	TRBJ2-5	CASSDSGLGGETQYF	TGCGCCAGCAGTGACAGTGGGCTAGGGGGAGAGACCCAGTACTTC
12	TRBV6-1	NA	NA	TRBJ1-2	CASSVGSYGYTF	TGTGCCAGCAGTGTAGGTAGCTATGGCTACACCTTC
13	TRBV11-3	NA	once	TRBJ2-5	CASSPMGEETQYF	TGTGCCAGCAGCCCCATGGGGGAAGAGACCCAGTACTTC
15	TRBV4-1	NA	NA	TRBJ1-2	CASSQVVVTRYGYTF	TGCGCCAGCAGCCAAGTAGTGGTCACCCGCTATGGCTACACCTTC
16	TRBV5-4	TRBD1	NA	TRBJ2-5	CASSQGDRGFKETQYF	TGTGCCAGCAGCCAAGGGGACAGGGGGTTCAAAGAGACCCAGTACTTC
15	TRBV7-8	TRBD1	NA	TRBJ1-1	CASSQSTGAYTEAFF	TGTGCCAGCAGCCAATCGACAGGGGCTTACACTGAAGCTTTCTTT
14	TRBV5-1	TRBD1	NA	TRBJ2-7	CASGGDRTGDEQYF	TGCGCCAGCGGAGGGGACAGGACTGGAGACGAGCAGTACTTC
17	TRBV4-3	TRBD2	NA	TRBJ2-3	CASSQGGLAGAADTQYF	TGCGCCAGCAGCCAAGGGGGACTAGCGGGAGCGGCAGATACGCAGTATTTT
14	TRBV5-6	NA	once	TRBJ2-7	CASSPQGGWNEQYF	TGTGCCAGCAGCCCGCAGGGGGGTTGGAACGAGCAGTACTTC
13	TRBV7-2	TRBD1	once	TRBJ2-1	CASPGQLSAEQFF	TGTGCCAGCCCGGGACAGCTGAGTGCGGAGCAGTTCTTC
16	TRBV18	TRBD1	NA	TRBJ1-2	CASSPLGQGKDYGYTF	TGTGCCAGCTCACCACTCGGACAGGGGAAGGACTATGGCTACACCTTC
15	TRBV18	TRBD1	NA	TRBJ1-6	CASSPGQGPRSPLHF	TGTGCCAGCTCACCCGGACAGGGCCCCAGATCACCCCTCCACTTT
13	TRBV18	NA	NA	TRBJ2-4	CASSPAIETIQYF	TGTGCCAGCTCACCGGCTATTGAGACCATTCAGTACTTC
14	TRBV5-6	TRBD1	NA	TRBJ1-5	CASSGTGRNQPQHF	TGTGCCAGCAGCGGGACAGGTCGGAATCAGCCCCAGCATTTT
14	TRBV11-2	NA	NA	TRBJ2-4	CASSPRWQGDIQYF	TGTGCCAGCAGCCCCCGTTGGCAGGGTGACATTCAGTACTTC
12	TRBV6-6	TRBD1	once	TRBJ1-2	CASSQTGLGYTF	TGTGCCAGCAGCCAGACAGGGCTTGGCTACACCTTC
11	TRBV29-1	NA	NA	TRBJ2-5	CSVERGETQYF	TGCAGCGTTGAGAGGGGAGAGACCCAGTACTTC
14	TRBV28	NA	NA	TRBJ2-7	CASSFRAGSYEQYF	TGTGCCAGCAGTTTTCGGGCGGGGTCCTACGAGCAGTACTTC
15	TRBV14	NA	once	TRBJ2-7	CASSHLGTDSYEQYF	TGTGCCAGCAGCCACCTGGGTACGGATTCCTACGAGCAGTACTTC
12	TRBV27	NA	once	TRBJ1-3	CASRGPGNTIYF	TGTGCCAGCAGGGGGCCTGGAAACACCATATATTTT
11	TRBV2	TRBD1	NA	TRBJ2-7	CASSITGVPYF	TGTGCCAGCAGCATAACAGGGGTACCGTACTTC
14	TRBV28	NA	NA	TRBJ2-7	CASSPSGTVSEQYF	TGTGCCAGCAGTCCGTCCGGGACCGTTTCCGAGCAGTACTTC
15	TRBV6-5	TRBD2	NA	TRBJ2-1	CASSSTSAPYNEQFF	TGTGCCAGCAGTTCCACTAGCGCTCCATACAATGAGCAGTTCTTC
14	TRBV5-1	TRBD1	NA	TRBJ1-1	CASSGDRTNTEAFF	TGCGCCAGCAGCGGGGACAGGACTAACACTGAAGCTTTCTTT
11	TRBV5-1	NA	NA	TRBJ2-5	CASRGGETQYF	TGCGCCAGCAGAGGCGGGGAGACCCAGTACTTC
13	TRBV6-5	TRBD1	NA	TRBJ1-2	CASSALTGAGYTF	TGTGCCAGCAGCGCTTTAACAGGGGCAGGCTACACCTTC